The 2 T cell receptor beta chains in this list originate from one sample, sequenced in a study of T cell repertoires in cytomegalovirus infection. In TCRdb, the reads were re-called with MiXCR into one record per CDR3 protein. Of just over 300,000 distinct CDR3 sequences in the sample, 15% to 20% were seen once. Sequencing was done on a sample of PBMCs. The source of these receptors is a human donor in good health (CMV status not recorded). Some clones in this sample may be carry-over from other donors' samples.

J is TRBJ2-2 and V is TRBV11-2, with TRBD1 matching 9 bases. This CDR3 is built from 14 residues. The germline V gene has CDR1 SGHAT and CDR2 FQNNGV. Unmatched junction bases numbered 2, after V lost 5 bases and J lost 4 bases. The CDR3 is CASSTQGATGELFF. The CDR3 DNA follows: TGTGCCAGCAGCACACAGGGGGCCACCGGGGAGCTGTTTTTT.

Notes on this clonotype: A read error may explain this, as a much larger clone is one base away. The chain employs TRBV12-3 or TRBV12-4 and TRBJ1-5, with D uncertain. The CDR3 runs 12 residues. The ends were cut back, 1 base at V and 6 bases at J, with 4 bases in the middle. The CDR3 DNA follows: TGTGCCAGCAGTTTAGGATGTCAGCCCCAGCATTTT. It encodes CASSLGCQPQHF.